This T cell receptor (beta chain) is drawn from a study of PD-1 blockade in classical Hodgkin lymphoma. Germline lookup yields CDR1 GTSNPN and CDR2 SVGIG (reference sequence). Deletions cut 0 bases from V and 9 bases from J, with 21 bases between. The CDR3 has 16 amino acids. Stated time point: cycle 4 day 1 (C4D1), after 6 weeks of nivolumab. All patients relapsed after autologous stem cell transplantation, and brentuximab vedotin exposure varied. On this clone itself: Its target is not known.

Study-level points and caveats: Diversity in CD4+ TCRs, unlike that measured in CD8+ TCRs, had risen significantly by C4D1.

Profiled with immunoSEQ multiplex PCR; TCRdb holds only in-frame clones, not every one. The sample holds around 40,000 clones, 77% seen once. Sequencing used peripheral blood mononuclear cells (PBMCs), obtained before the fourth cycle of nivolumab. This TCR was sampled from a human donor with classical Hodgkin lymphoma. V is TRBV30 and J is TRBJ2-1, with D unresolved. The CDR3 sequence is CAWSVRDWDYTGEQFF. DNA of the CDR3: TGTGCCTGGAGTGTACGAGATTGGGATTACACCGGTGAGCAGTTCTTC.